This TCR beta chain comes out of a study of cytomegalovirus exposure and HLA in healthy donors. Turning to the study itself: An earlier analysis identified 95 million to 120 million unique TCR beta sequences in 150 million to 200 million T cells.

As regards this clone: The antigen is unknown. The junction shows a germline mismatch at one end, possibly a read error.

In nominal health when sampled, donors likely had unrecorded immune exposures nonetheless. It was with 60 Vbeta and 13 Jbeta primers that the PCR ran. Profiling relied on immunoSEQ multiplex PCR, and the TCRdb table lists in-frame clones only, not all of them. The sample data list 150,000 to 250,000 clones. Findings of the study overall: Upon later analysis, TCR association rates were observed to vary by HLA locus, being highest for DRB1 and lowest for HLA-C.

The CDR3 has 13 residues. Germline assignment: CDR1 SSHAT and CDR2 FNYEAQ (reference sequence). V and J are TRBV7-7 and TRBJ2-2; D unclear. The specimen sequenced was PBMCs. This TCR derives from a boy aged 5 to 17 in good health and CMV-seronegative. DNA for the CDR3: TGTGCTAGCAGCTCCAGGAACACCGGGGAGCTGTTTTTT. It yields the protein CASSSRNTGELFF.